This TCR beta chain was captured in a study of cytomegalovirus exposure and HLA in healthy donors. Study as a whole: Findings of an earlier analysis included some 120 million unique TCR beta sequences from some 180 million T cells. Study-wide results and caveats: In an earlier analysis, about 90% or about 30%: the productive usage of most TCR beta V segments. TCR beta sequences numbering under 20,000 were associated with HLA alleles at 0.05 false discovery rate in a later analysis. Reportedly, cytomegalovirus status was diagnosed with high sensitivity and specificity.

It was with 60 Vbeta and 13 Jbeta primers that the PCR ran. TCRdb's copy holds only in-frame clones and misses some; the assay was immunoSEQ multiplex PCR. The sample holds approximately 80,000 clones, more than 50% seen once. The table lists this clone with a few counts. What it binds is not known. The CDR3 is made up of 17 amino acids. Looked up from germline, CDR1 is SNHLY and CDR2 is FYNNEI. With 2 bases clipped from V and 6 bases from J, the junction kept 8 bases outside the gene matches. Sample: PBMCs. The genes are TRBV2 and TRBJ2-2, with TRBD1 matching over 11 bases. The TCR sequence derives from a woman aged 40 to 50 in good health and CMV-seropositive. Written as DNA, the CDR3 is TGTGCCAGCAGTGAAAAGTTAGGACAGGGGGCGTCCGGGGAGCTGTTTTTT. Amino acids: CASSEKLGQGASGELFF.